This T cell receptor beta chain was captured by sequencing in a study of blood T cell repertoires in COVID-19. This table comes from immunoSEQ multiplex PCR, and its TCRdb copy is limited to in-frame clones, with some not included. The table lists some 260,000 clones, around 90% of them singletons. The CDR3 has 16 amino acids. With 5 bases clipped from V and 5 bases from J, the junction kept 11 bases outside the gene matches. CDR1 is SGHAT, CDR2 FQDESV, per germline (reference sequence). The TCR was taken from a young man with active or convalescent COVID-19. Sequencing was carried out using peripheral blood. The V call is TRBV11-1, the J call TRBJ2-3, with TRBD2 identical over 9 bases. The CDR3 loop reads CASSGGDSGSGDTQYF. The CDR3 DNA reads as TGTGCCAGCAGCGGGGGCGATAGCGGGAGCGGAGATACGCAGTATTTT.